The clone carrying this T cell receptor beta chain was observed many times. Previously described methods and listed TCR primers produced bulk TCR libraries. TCRdb independently ran MiXCR on the PCR reads; one entry per CDR3 protein. The top ten clones hold under 2% of a sample with about 54,000 distinct CDR3 sequences, about 25% of them seen once. The CDR3 totals 13 residues. V was pared by 1 base and J by 8 bases, with 2 bases of the junction left unmatched. Germline assignment: CDR1 SGHTA and CDR2 FQGNSA. This entry comes from a study of molecular identifiers for immune sequencing clone quantification. Overall study context: RNA, taken in replicates from roughly 21,000 or 96,000 naive CD8 cells, was split five ways, with four sequenced.

Sample: naive CD8+ T cells from blood, with Jurkat cell RNA spiked in. The subset denotes: FACS-sorted CD8+CD4-CCR7+CD45RA+ naive T cells. The chain recombines TRBV7-2 with TRBJ1-2; 9 nucleotides align to TRBD1. This clonotype originated in a human donor in good health. Some libraries in this study had Jurkat cell RNA spiked in. CDR3 DNA: TGTGCCAGCAGCTTAGGACAGGGGGACGGCTACACCTTC. It is translated as CASSLGQGDGYTF.